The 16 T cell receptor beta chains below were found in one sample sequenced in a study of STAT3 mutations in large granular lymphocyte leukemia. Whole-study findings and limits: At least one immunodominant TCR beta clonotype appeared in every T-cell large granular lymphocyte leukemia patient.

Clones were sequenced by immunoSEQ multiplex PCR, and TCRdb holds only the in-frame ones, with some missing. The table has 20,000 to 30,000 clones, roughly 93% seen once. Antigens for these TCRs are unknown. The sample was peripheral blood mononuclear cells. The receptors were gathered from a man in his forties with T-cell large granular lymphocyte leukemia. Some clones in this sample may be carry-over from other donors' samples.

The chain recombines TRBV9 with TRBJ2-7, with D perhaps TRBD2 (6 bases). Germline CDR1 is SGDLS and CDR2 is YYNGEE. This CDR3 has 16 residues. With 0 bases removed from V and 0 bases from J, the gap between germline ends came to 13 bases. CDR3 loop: CASSVDGGSLSYEQYF. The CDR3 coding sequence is TGTGCCAGCAGCGTAGATGGGGGGAGCCTCTCCTACGAGCAGTACTTC.

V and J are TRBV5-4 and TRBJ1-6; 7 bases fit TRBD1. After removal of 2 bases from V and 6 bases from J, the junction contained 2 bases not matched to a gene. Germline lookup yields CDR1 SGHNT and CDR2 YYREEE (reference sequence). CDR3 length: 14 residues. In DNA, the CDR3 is TGTGCCAGCAGCTTCGACAGGGCTAATTCACCCCTCCACTTT. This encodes CASSFDRANSPLHF.

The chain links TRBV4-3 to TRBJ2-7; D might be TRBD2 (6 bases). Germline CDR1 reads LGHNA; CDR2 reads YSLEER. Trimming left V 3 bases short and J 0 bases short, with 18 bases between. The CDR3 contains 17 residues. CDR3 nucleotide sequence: TGCGCCAGCAGCCAGGGGGGAGGCGGGCTAAGCTCCTACGAGCAGTACTTC. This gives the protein CASSQGGGGLSSYEQYF.

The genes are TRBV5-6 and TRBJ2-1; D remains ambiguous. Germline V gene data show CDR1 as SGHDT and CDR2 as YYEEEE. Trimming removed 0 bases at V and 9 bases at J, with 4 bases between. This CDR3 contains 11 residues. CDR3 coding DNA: TGTGCCAGCAGCTTGGCCACTGAGCAGTTCTTC. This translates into CASSLATEQFF.

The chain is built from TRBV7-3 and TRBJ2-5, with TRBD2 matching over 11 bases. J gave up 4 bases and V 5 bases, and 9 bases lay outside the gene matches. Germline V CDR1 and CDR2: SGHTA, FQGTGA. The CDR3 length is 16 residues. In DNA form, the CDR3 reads TGTGCCAGCAGCCCCCGACTAGCGGGGATGGGAGAGACCCAGTACTTC. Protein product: CASSPRLAGMGETQYF.

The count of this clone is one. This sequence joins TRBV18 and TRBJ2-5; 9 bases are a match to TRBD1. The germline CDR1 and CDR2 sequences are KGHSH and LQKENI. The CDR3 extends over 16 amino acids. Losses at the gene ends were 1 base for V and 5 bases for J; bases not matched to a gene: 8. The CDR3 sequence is CASSPRDREPGETQYF. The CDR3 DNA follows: TGTGCCAGCTCACCACGGGACAGGGAACCGGGGGAGACCCAGTACTTC.

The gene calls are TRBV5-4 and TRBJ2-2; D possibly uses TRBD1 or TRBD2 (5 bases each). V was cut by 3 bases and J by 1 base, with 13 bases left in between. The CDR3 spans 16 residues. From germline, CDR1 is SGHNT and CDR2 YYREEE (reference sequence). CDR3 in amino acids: CASSSPGTKNTGELFF. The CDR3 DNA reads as TGTGCCAGCAGCTCACCAGGGACCAAGAACACCGGGGAGCTGTTTTTT.

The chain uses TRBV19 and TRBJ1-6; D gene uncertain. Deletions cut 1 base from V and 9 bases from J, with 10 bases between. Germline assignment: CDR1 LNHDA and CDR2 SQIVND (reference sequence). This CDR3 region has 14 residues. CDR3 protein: CASSIGGGTSPLHF. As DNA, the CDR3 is TGTGCCAGTAGTATAGGAGGAGGAACTTCACCCCTCCACTTT.

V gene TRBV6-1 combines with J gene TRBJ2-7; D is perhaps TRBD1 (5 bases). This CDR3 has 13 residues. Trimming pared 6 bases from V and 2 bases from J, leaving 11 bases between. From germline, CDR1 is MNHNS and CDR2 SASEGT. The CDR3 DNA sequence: TGTGCCAGCAGAACAGGTTCTCCCTACGAGCAGTACTTC. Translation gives CASRTGSPYEQYF.

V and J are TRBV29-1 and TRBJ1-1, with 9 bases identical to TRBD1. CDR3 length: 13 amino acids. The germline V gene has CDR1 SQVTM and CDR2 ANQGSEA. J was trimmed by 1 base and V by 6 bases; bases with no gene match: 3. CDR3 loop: CSVGDRENTEAFF. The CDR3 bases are TGCAGCGTCGGGGACAGGGAGAACACTGAAGCTTTCTTT.

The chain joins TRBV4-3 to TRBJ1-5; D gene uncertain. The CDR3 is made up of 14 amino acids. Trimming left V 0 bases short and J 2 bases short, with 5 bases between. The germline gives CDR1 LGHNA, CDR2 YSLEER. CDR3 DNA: TGCGCCAGCAGCCAAGAGACGGGCAATCAGCCCCAGCATTTT. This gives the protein CASSQETGNQPQHF.

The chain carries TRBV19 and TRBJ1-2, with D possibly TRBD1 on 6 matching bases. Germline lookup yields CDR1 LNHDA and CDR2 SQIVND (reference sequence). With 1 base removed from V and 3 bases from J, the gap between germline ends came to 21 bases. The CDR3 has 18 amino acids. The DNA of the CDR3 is TGTGCCAGTAGTATAGGGGCCTCAACAGGGACTCTAGACTATGGCTACACCTTC. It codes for CASSIGASTGTLDYGYTF.

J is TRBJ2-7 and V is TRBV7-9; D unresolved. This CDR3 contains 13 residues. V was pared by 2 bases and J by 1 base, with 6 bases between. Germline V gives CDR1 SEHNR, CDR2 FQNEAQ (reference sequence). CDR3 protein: CASSLHGSYEQYF. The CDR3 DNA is TGTGCCAGCAGCTTACACGGGTCCTACGAGCAGTACTTC.

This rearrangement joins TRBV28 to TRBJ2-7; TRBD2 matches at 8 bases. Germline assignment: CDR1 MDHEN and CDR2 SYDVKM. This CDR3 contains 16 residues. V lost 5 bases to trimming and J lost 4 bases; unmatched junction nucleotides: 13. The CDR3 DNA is TGTGCCAGCAGTCCAAATCAACGTAGCGGGGTGTACGAGCAGTACTTC. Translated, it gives CASSPNQRSGVYEQYF.

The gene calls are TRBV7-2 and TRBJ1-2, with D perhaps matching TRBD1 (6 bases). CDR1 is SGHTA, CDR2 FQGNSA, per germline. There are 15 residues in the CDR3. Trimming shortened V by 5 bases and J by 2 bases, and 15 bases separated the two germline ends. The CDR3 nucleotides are TGTGCCAGCAGCACCCAGGGGCCTCTGAACTATGGCTACACCTTC. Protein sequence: CASSTQGPLNYGYTF. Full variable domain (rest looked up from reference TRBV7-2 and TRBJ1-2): GAGVSQSPSNKVTEKGKDVELRCDPISGHTALYWYRQSLGQGLEFLIYFQGNSAPDKSGLPSDRFSAERTGGSVSTLTIQRTQQEDSAVYLCASSTQGPLNYGYTFGSGTRLTVV.

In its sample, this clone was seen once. CDR3 in DNA: TGTGCCACCTCCTGGACAGGGGGTCACACCGGGGAGCTGTTTTTT. This translates into CATSWTGGHTGELFF. The chain links TRBV6-6 to TRBJ2-2, with 10 bases fitting TRBD1. There are 15 residues in the CDR3. V lost 10 bases and J lost 3; bases outside the gene matches: 8. From germline, CDR1 is MNHNY and CDR2 SVGAGI (reference sequence).